Here is one T cell receptor (beta chain) with its context. Its antigen is as yet unknown. The data were obtained in a study of memory CD4+ T cells and cytomegalovirus serostatus. Broader study findings: Median bootstrapped AUC for CMV status was about 0.96 originally, approximately 0.93 US-trained. Of approximately 160 reported CMV TCRbeta sequences, 65 to 85 were found in memory CD4+ repertoires.

The sort gate was single viable CD3+CD4+CD8-CD45RO+ cells for memory CD4+ T cells. TCRdb keeps only in-frame clones here, not all; method: immunoSEQ multiplex PCR. The table has 50,000 or so clones, approximately 83% seen once; the top ten hold around 0.6%. The sample was memory CD4+ T cells from blood. The sequence derives from an adult in good health and CMV-seronegative.

The CDR3 region is CASSLLEGISGNTIYF. In DNA, the CDR3 is TGTGCCAGCAGCTTATTGGAGGGAATCTCTGGAAACACCATATATTTT. This chain connects TRBV7-2 to TRBJ1-3; D not certain. The germline V and J ends were trimmed by 2 bases and 0 bases, with 11 bases remaining between them. Germline CDR1 is SGHTA and CDR2 is FQGNSA. The CDR3 loop spans 16 amino acids.